This TCR beta chain is drawn from a study of shared clonotypes between healthy human individuals. This clone came up a few times. The antigen is unknown. Looked up from germline, CDR1 is GTSNPN and CDR2 is SVGIG (reference sequence). This CDR3 region has 12 residues. Trimming left V 2 bases short and J 3 bases short, with 5 bases between. Produced via immunoSEQ multiplex PCR; TCRdb's table is partial and in-frame only. This table holds about 2.4 million clones, roughly 93% found once. Study outcomes and limitations: At large depth, rarefaction still showed sorted-subset sequencing to be incomplete.

The TCR was taken from a man younger than 35 in good health. Some clones in this sample may be carry-over from other donors' samples. The chain carries TRBV30 and TRBJ1-5; no clear D. Sequencing used naive CD4+ T cells from PBMCs. The sample's subset: CD45RA+ positively selected. CDR3 amino acids: CAWSMNNQPQHF. CDR3 nucleotide sequence: TGTGCCTGGAGTATGAACAATCAGCCCCAGCATTTT.